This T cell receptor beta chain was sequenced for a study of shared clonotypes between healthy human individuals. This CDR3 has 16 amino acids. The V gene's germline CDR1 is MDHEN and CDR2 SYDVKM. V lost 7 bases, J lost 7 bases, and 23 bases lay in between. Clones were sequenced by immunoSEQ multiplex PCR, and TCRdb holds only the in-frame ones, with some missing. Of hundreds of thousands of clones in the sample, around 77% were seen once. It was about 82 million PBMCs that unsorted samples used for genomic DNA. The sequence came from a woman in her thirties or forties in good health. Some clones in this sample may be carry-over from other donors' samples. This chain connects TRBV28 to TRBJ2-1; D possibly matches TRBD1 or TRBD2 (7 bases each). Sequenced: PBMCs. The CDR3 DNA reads TGTGCCAGCACCCAATGGGGGGGCAGGGGGAGAAATGAGCAGTTCTTC. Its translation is CASTQWGGRGRNEQFF. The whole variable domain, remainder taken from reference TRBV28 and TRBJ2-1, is DVKVTQSSRYLVKRTGEKVFLECVQDMDHENMFWYRQDPGLGLRLIYFSYDVKMKEKGDIPEGYSVSREKKERFSLILESASTNQTSMYLCASTQWGGRGRNEQFFGPGTRLTVL.